The 26 T cell receptor beta chains below all came from one sample that was sequenced in a study of T cells after yellow fever vaccination. Each CDR3 protein gets one entry after TCRdb re-called the 5' RACE reads with MiXCR. The table has approximately 47,000 distinct CDR3 sequences, around 6.8% seen once. The sequencing here drew on PBMCs, either bulk or a sorted T-cell subset (CD4+, CD8+, memory, or dextramer-sorted; not recorded which), taken 45 days after the yellow fever booster vaccination. These TCRs come from a man aged 25 to 45 who received the YFV17D yellow fever vaccine.

This clonotype was seen repeatedly, ten times or more. The chain employs TRBV7-2 and TRBJ2-7; 7 nucleotides match TRBD2. Germline V CDR1 and CDR2: SGHTA, FQGNSA. Trimming removed 6 bases from V and 2 bases from J; junction bases left unmatched: 10. This CDR3 is built from 15 residues. This CDR3 reads CASSPSSGSTYEQYF. The CDR3 coding sequence is TGTGCCAGCAGTCCGTCTAGCGGCTCAACCTACGAGCAGTACTTC.

The chain recombines TRBV6-2 or TRBV6-3 with TRBJ2-4, with D maybe TRBD2 (6 bases). This CDR3 spans 15 amino acids. Germline values: CDR1 MNHEY, CDR2 SVGEGT. V lost 3 bases and J 9 bases, leaving 18 bases between the germline ends. CDR3 sequence (DNA): TGTGCCAGCAGTTATTCGCGGGATACGGTACCCATTCAGTACTTC. Translating gives CASSYSRDTVPIQYF.

This clonotype was seen more than once but under ten times. V and J are TRBV29-1 and TRBJ1-2; D unresolved. The CDR3 loop spans 13 amino acids. CDR1 is SQVTM, CDR2 ANQGSEA, per germline. V shed 4 bases and J shed 2 bases, with 11 bases lying between them. Here the CDR3 reads CSVAPDGNYGYTF. CDR3 nucleotides: TGCAGCGTTGCCCCGGACGGGAACTATGGCTACACCTTC.

This clonotype has at least ten counts. J is TRBJ2-7 and V is TRBV27, with a tentative D call TRBD1 (6 bases). Trimming shortened V by 6 bases and J by 3 bases, and 15 bases separated the two germline ends. The CDR3 sequence is 14 residues long. Germline lookup yields CDR1 MNHEY and CDR2 SMNVEV (reference sequence). DNA of the CDR3: TGTGCCAGCAGCCGCACAGGGATCTTCTACGAGCAGTACTTC. Translated, it gives CASSRTGIFYEQYF.

This clonotype was found a few times. The chain is built from TRBV20-1 and TRBJ2-5; the match to TRBD2 covers 9 bases. CDR1 DFQATT and CDR2 SNEGSKA come from the germline V gene (reference sequence). The V gene end was trimmed by 6 bases and the J gene end by 5 bases; junction bases not matched to a gene: 16. The CDR3 extends over 16 amino acids. The CDR3 loop reads CSATGLAGYRSETQYF. CDR3 DNA: TGCAGTGCAACCGGGCTAGCGGGATACCGATCGGAGACCCAGTACTTC.

The chain joins TRBV19 to TRBJ1-1; D might be TRBD1 (5 bases). The CDR3 runs 14 residues. From germline, CDR1 is LNHDA and CDR2 SQIVND (reference sequence). The germline V and J ends were trimmed by 3 bases and 4 bases, with 12 bases remaining between them. The CDR3 bases are TGTGCCAGTAGTATTGGGGGGGTCGTCACTGAAGCTTTCTTT. Translation: CASSIGGVVTEAFF.

This clonotype was seen a handful of times. The chain joins TRBV12-3 or TRBV12-4 to TRBJ2-3, with 12 nucleotides matching TRBD2. CDR3 length: 16 amino acids. J lost 7 bases, V lost 3 bases, and 8 bases had no gene match. The CDR3 DNA is TGTGCCAGCAGTTTGTACAGACTAGCGGGAGATAATACGCAGTATTTT. Residues: CASSLYRLAGDNTQYF.

This clonotype was counted at least ten times. The V call is TRBV20-1, the J call TRBJ2-3; 9 bases match TRBD1. The CDR3 loop spans 14 amino acids. The junction had 9 bases not matched to a gene; V was cut back by 5 bases and J by 6 bases. Germline CDR1 and CDR2: DFQATT and SNEGSKA (reference sequence). The CDR3 is CSAPPGQGFDTQYF. CDR3 DNA: TGCAGTGCTCCCCCGGGACAGGGATTTGATACGCAGTATTTT.

Many counts were recorded for this clonotype. The gene calls are TRBV7-8 and TRBJ2-2; D is unclear. The CDR3 length is 13 residues. From germline, CDR1 is SGHVS and CDR2 FQNEAQ. V was clipped by 2 bases and J by 7 bases, with 8 bases between them. The CDR3 region is CASSLSGFGELFF. CDR3 coding DNA: TGTGCCAGCAGCTTATCTGGCTTCGGGGAGCTGTTTTTT.

There are many counts of this clonotype. The rearrangement uses TRBV5-1 and TRBJ2-3; tentatively, D is TRBD1 or TRBD2 (5 bases each). This CDR3 is built from 14 residues. V was shortened by 3 bases and J by 6 bases, with 14 bases between the two germline ends. CDR1 and CDR2 from the germline V gene are SGHRS and YFSETQ. The CDR3 DNA follows: TGCGCCAGCAGCTCGGGACCGCGCGTGGATACGCAGTATTTT. Protein product: CASSSGPRVDTQYF.

CDR3 sequence reads: CASSLSGGQGAPGLAGGVYEQYF. The DNA for the CDR3 is TGCGCCAGCAGCTTGAGTGGCGGACAGGGGGCGCCGGGACTAGCGGGAGGGGTCTACGAGCAGTACTTC. The chain carries TRBV5-1 and TRBJ2-7, with TRBD2 matching 16 bases. The V gene end was trimmed by 1 base and the J gene end by 3 bases; junction bases not matched to a gene: 22. The CDR3 totals 23 residues. CDR1 SGHRS and CDR2 YFSETQ come from the germline V gene.

This clonotype was counted at least ten times. The chain combines TRBV5-6 with TRBJ2-7; 8 bases fit TRBD1. This CDR3 has 15 amino acids. Unmatched junction bases numbered 5, after V lost 2 bases and J lost 1 base. Per the germline V gene, CDR1 is SGHDT and CDR2 is YYEEEE. The CDR3 reads CASSFTGQDSYEQYF. The DNA of the CDR3 is TGTGCCAGCAGCTTTACGGGACAGGATTCCTACGAGCAGTACTTC. Complete variable domain (other parts from reference TRBV5-6 and TRBJ2-7): DAGVTQSPTHLIKTRGQQVTLRCSPKSGHDTVSWYQQALGQGPQFIFQYYEEEERQRGNFPDRFSGHQFPNYSSELNVNALLLGDSALYLCASSFTGQDSYEQYFGPGTRLTVT.

The CDR3 nucleotides are TGTGCCAGCAGGACGCCGGGACTAGTCGGTACAGATACGCAGTATTTT. Protein sequence: CASRTPGLVGTDTQYF. This chain joins TRBV12-3 or TRBV12-4 and TRBJ2-3; 8 bases align to TRBD2. The CDR3 spans 16 residues. The junction had 11 bases not matched to a gene; V was cut back by 6 bases and J by 3 bases.

This clonotype was detected many times. The V call is TRBV7-9, the J call TRBJ2-5; TRBD1 might be the D (5 bases). V was pared by 7 bases and J by 5 bases, with 5 bases between. The CDR3 is made up of 10 amino acids. Germline V gives CDR1 SEHNR, CDR2 FQNEAQ (reference sequence). CDR3 coding DNA: TGTGCCAGCAAGGGGGAGACCCAGTACTTC. Amino acids: CASKGETQYF.

This clonotype appeared many times. The chain employs TRBV15 and TRBJ2-2; 7 bases are a match to TRBD1. Losses at the gene ends were 8 bases for V and 0 bases for J; bases not matched to a gene: 6. Germline assignment: CDR1 LNHNV and CDR2 YYDKDF (reference sequence). This CDR3 has 15 residues. The CDR3 loop reads CATEMGQSNTGELFF. As DNA, the CDR3 is TGTGCCACCGAAATGGGACAGTCGAACACCGGGGAGCTGTTTTTT.

The rearrangement joins TRBV4-2 to TRBJ2-5; 8 bases are a match to TRBD2. Germline V gives CDR1 LGHNA, CDR2 YNFKEQ. There are 14 residues in the CDR3. After removal of 1 base from V and 5 bases from J, the junction contained 3 bases not matched to a gene. CDR3 in amino acids: CASSQGSGSETQYF. CDR3 coding DNA: TGTGCCAGCAGCCAAGGGAGCGGGAGTGAGACCCAGTACTTC.

This clonotype has ten or more counts. The chain couples TRBV5-1 to TRBJ2-2; unclear D gene. The germline gives CDR1 SGHRS, CDR2 YFSETQ. Trimming stripped 0 bases from V and 5 bases from J, with 11 bases between. The CDR3 sequence is 15 residues long. The CDR3 sequence is CASSLVAFRTGELFF. In DNA, the CDR3 is TGCGCCAGCAGCTTGGTGGCCTTCCGGACCGGGGAGCTGTTTTTT.

This clonotype appeared many times. The J gene is TRBJ1-2, the V gene TRBV12-3 or TRBV12-4; 9 bases line up with TRBD1. V was clipped by 5 bases and J by 1 base; unmatched bases: 5. The CDR3 has 15 residues. The CDR3: CASSPRTGVNYGYTF. The CDR3 coding sequence is TGTGCCAGCAGTCCTAGGACAGGGGTTAACTATGGCTACACCTTC.

This clonotype was seen at least ten times. The CDR3 region is CASSSPDRAYEQYF. In nucleotides, the CDR3 is TGTGCCAGCAGCTCCCCCGACAGGGCCTACGAGCAGTACTTC. The chain is built from TRBV5-6 and TRBJ2-7; 7 bases are a match to TRBD1. Germline V CDR1 and CDR2: SGHDT, YYEEEE. The CDR3 is made up of 14 amino acids. V trimming: 3 bases; J trimming: 2 bases; junction bases outside the gene matches: 5.

This clonotype was observed a handful of times. The chain uses TRBV2 and TRBJ1-6; no clear D gene. Germline V lookup: CDR1 SNHLY, CDR2 FYNNEI. The CDR3 extends over 14 amino acids. The V and J ends lost 6 bases and 4 bases respectively, with 10 bases between them. CDR3: CASRVEGYNSPLHF. In DNA, the CDR3 is TGTGCCAGCAGAGTGGAAGGATATAATTCACCCCTCCACTTT.

This clonotype was recorded many times. The J gene is TRBJ2-2, the V gene TRBV20-1, with TRBD2 identical over 11 bases. Germline V gives CDR1 DFQATT, CDR2 SNEGSKA (reference sequence). J lost 6 bases, V lost 4 bases, and 4 bases had no gene match. The CDR3 is 14 amino acids. CDR3 sequence: CSATSGRMPGELFF. The CDR3 DNA reads TGCAGTGCTACTAGCGGGAGGATGCCCGGGGAGCTGTTTTTT.

In this sample, this clonotype turned up many times. This chain links TRBV6-5 with TRBJ1-1, with D perhaps TRBD1 (5 bases). V dropped 2 bases and J dropped 6 bases, with 16 bases sitting between them. In germline, CDR1 is MNHEY, CDR2 SVGAGI. CDR3 length equals 15 residues. The CDR3 region is CASSYTGIGAAEAFF. The CDR3 DNA sequence: TGTGCCAGCAGTTACACGGGTATAGGGGCCGCTGAAGCTTTCTTT.

This clonotype turned up a few times. The chain employs TRBV30 and TRBJ2-2; D unresolved. Trimming took off 2 bases at V and 4 bases at J, with 11 bases between the two ends. The CDR3 covers 14 residues. CDR1 is GTSNPN, CDR2 SVGIG, per germline (reference sequence). The CDR3 sequence is CAWSSGHFTGELFF. The CDR3 bases are TGTGCCTGGAGTTCGGGCCACTTCACCGGGGAGCTGTTTTTT.

This clonotype was recorded a few times. The J gene is TRBJ2-5, the V gene TRBV7-9; D gene uncertain. Germline V gives CDR1 SEHNR, CDR2 FQNEAQ (reference sequence). V dropped 5 bases and J dropped 4 bases, with 17 bases sitting between them. The CDR3 has 15 amino acids. The CDR3 is CASSPVGPPGETQYF. CDR3 nucleotide sequence: TGTGCCAGCAGCCCAGTCGGGCCACCGGGAGAGACCCAGTACTTC.

V gene TRBV20-1 combines with J gene TRBJ2-1; D unresolved. CDR3 length: 11 amino acids. The V gene's germline CDR1 is DFQATT and CDR2 SNEGSKA (reference sequence). The germline V and J ends were trimmed by 3 bases and 8 bases, with 8 bases remaining between them. CDR3 residues: CSASGLHEQFF. The CDR3 DNA follows: TGCAGTGCTAGTGGCCTCCATGAGCAGTTCTTC.

This clonotype turned up a few times. The V gene is TRBV6-1, the J gene TRBJ2-2, with a possible D match to TRBD2 (5 bases). The CDR3 loop spans 15 amino acids. Trimming shortened V by 6 bases and J by 1 base, and 12 bases separated the two germline ends. CDR1 is MNHNS, CDR2 SASEGT, per germline. CDR3 loop: CASSQLVGNTGELFF. CDR3 sequence (DNA): TGTGCCAGCAGCCAACTAGTGGGGAACACCGGGGAGCTGTTTTTT.